This entry lists 20 T cell receptor beta chains sequenced from one sample in a study of T cells after yellow fever vaccination. TCRdb re-derived calls from the 5' RACE reads in MiXCR, one entry per CDR3 protein. The sample has more than 300,000 distinct CDR3 sequences, roughly 10% seen once. The specimen was CD4+ T cells sorted from PBMCs, collected 45 days after the yellow fever booster vaccination. Receptor source: a man between 18 and 35 years old who received the YFV17D yellow fever vaccine.

This clonotype was detected a few times. The chain uses TRBV4-3 and TRBJ2-7; no firm D call. The germline V gene has CDR1 LGHNA and CDR2 YSLEER. The CDR3 runs 16 residues. V lost 0 bases and J 0 bases, leaving 12 bases between the germline ends. CDR3 sequence reads: CASSQDPGGYSYEQYF. CDR3 coding DNA: TGCGCCAGCAGCCAAGACCCGGGCGGTTACTCCTACGAGCAGTACTTC.

This clonotype appeared a few times. The chain carries TRBV4-1 and TRBJ1-5; a possible D gene is TRBD1 (6 bases). The length of the CDR3 is 17 residues. Trimming took off 1 base at V and 7 bases at J, with 20 bases between the two ends. Germline lookup yields CDR1 MGHRA and CDR2 YSYEKL. This chain's CDR3 is CASSQVGGRAWGQPQHF. The CDR3 coding sequence is TGCGCCAGCAGCCAAGTTGGGGGCAGGGCCTGGGGGCAGCCCCAGCATTTT.

This clonotype was recorded a few times. This rearrangement joins TRBV7-3 to TRBJ2-1; D uncertain. Germline V gene lookup returns CDR1 SGHTA and CDR2 FQGTGA. V was pared by 1 base and J by 7 bases, with 14 bases between. This CDR3 comprises 15 residues. This CDR3 reads CASSLNVGQLNEQFF. CDR3 nucleotides: TGTGCCAGCAGCTTAAATGTCGGTCAGTTGAATGAGCAGTTCTTC.

This clonotype was counted a few times. The V and J genes are TRBV4-3 and TRBJ2-3, with 9 bases identical to TRBD2. The ends lost 4 bases at V and 2 bases at J; junction bases unmatched: 10. CDR3 length: 17 amino acids. CDR1 and CDR2 (germline): LGHNA, YSLEER. This CDR3 is CASSPNGERGATDTQYF. CDR3 sequence (DNA): TGCGCCAGCAGCCCCAACGGGGAGCGGGGGGCCACAGATACGCAGTATTTT.

The rearrangement uses TRBV7-6 and TRBJ2-6; the D gene is possibly TRBD1 (5 bases). This CDR3 contains 16 residues. CDR1 and CDR2 from the germline V gene are SGHVS and FNYEAQ. V lost 3 bases, J lost 1 base, and 10 bases lay in between. The CDR3 region is CASSFFQGSGANVLTF. The CDR3 nucleotides read TGTGCCAGCAGCTTCTTCCAGGGATCTGGGGCCAACGTCCTGACTTTC.

This clonotype was detected many times. The chain has TRBV5-1 and TRBJ2-3, with D perhaps TRBD2 (5 bases). Germline V gene lookup returns CDR1 SGHRS and CDR2 YFSETQ. Trimming took 0 bases from V and 0 from J, leaving 8 bases between them. The CDR3 extends over 15 amino acids. Here the CDR3 DNA reads TGCGCCAGCAGCTTGGCTGGGGAGAGCACAGATACGCAGTATTTT. It codes for CASSLAGESTDTQYF.

This clonotype has more than one count but fewer than ten. The gene calls are TRBV25-1 and TRBJ2-7; 10 bases map to TRBD1. The CDR3 sequence is 17 residues long. The V gene's germline CDR1 is MGHDK and CDR2 SYGVNS. Germline trimming cut 10 bases from V and 2 bases from J; bases unmatched to any gene: 17. CDR3 loop: CATSSDRGMSNTYEQYF. In DNA, the CDR3 is TGTGCCACTTCGTCGGACAGGGGGATGTCAAACACCTACGAGCAGTACTTC.

This clonotype was observed a handful of times. This chain uses TRBV18 with TRBJ2-2; unclear D gene. The CDR3 covers 13 residues. Trimming pared 3 bases from V and 4 bases from J, leaving 6 bases between. The germline CDR1 and CDR2 sequences are KGHSH and LQKENI. The CDR3 protein is CASSPLLTGELFF. The DNA of the CDR3 is TGTGCCAGCTCACCGCTCCTCACCGGGGAGCTGTTTTTT.

This chain links TRBV5-5 with TRBJ2-6; possibly TRBD2 for D (5 bases). V was trimmed by 3 bases and J by 4 bases, leaving 11 bases between them. The germline V gene encodes CDR1 SGHKS and CDR2 YYEKEE (reference sequence). This CDR3 is 15 amino acids long. The CDR3 is CASSSKGAGANVLTF. The CDR3 DNA reads TGTGCCAGCAGCTCTAAGGGAGCCGGGGCCAACGTCCTGACTTTC.

This clonotype was counted only a few times. The chain recombines TRBV2 with TRBJ1-5, with 10 bases matching TRBD1. CDR3 length: 14 amino acids. Trimming removed 7 bases from V and 7 bases from J; junction bases left unmatched: 7. Germline CDR1 and CDR2: SNHLY and FYNNEI. CDR3 sequence reads: CASTRDRGLQPQHF. The CDR3 DNA sequence: TGTGCCAGCACCCGGGACAGGGGACTACAGCCCCAGCATTTT.

The sample holds a few counts of this clonotype. The rearrangement joins TRBV10-3 to TRBJ2-7, with 12 bases lining up with TRBD1. The CDR3 totals 13 residues. V dropped 10 bases and J dropped 5; count of bases not matched to a gene: 6. Looked up from germline, CDR1 is ENHRY and CDR2 is SYGVKD. CDR3 sequence: CATGGTGGDEQYF. CDR3 DNA: TGTGCCACGGGGGGGACAGGGGGCGACGAGCAGTACTTC.

This clonotype was seen a handful of times. The genes are TRBV5-1 and TRBJ1-1; 7 bases match TRBD1. V shed 4 bases, J shed 3 bases, and the junction held 6 bases outside the gene matches. In germline, CDR1 is SGHRS, CDR2 YFSETQ. The CDR3 contains 14 residues. Here the CDR3 reads CASSPRGGDTEAFF. The CDR3 DNA is TGCGCCAGCAGCCCCAGGGGGGGGGACACTGAAGCTTTCTTT.

The chain recombines TRBV7-2 with TRBJ2-2, with D possibly matching TRBD2 (5 bases). This CDR3 is 17 amino acids long. Germline assignment: CDR1 SGHTA and CDR2 FQGNSA. Trimming stripped 7 bases from V and 1 base from J, with 19 bases between. In DNA form, the CDR3 reads TGTGCCAGCACCCGCGGGCGGCTCGACTGGAACACCGGGGAGCTGTTTTTT. Encoded protein: CASTRGRLDWNTGELFF.

This clonotype has more than one count but fewer than ten. This sequence joins TRBV24-1 and TRBJ2-3; 10 bases match TRBD2. Trimming cost V 0 bases and J 0 bases; bases outside gene matches: 14. CDR3 length: 21 amino acids. Germline CDR1 KGHDR, CDR2 SFDVKD. CDR3 residues: CATSDLPLAGAERISTDTQYF. The CDR3 DNA sequence: TGTGCCACCAGTGATTTGCCCCTAGCGGGGGCCGAAAGAATTAGCACAGATACGCAGTATTTT.

The chain employs TRBV7-6 and TRBJ1-1; D gene ambiguous. Trimming took 2 bases from V and 1 from J, leaving 8 bases between them. This CDR3 is 14 amino acids long. Germline values: CDR1 SGHVS, CDR2 FNYEAQ. In nucleotides, the CDR3 is TGTGCCAGCAGCTTAAGGCAGAAGAACACTGAAGCTTTCTTT. Its protein product is CASSLRQKNTEAFF.

This clonotype was picked up a small number of times. The genes are TRBV6-2 or TRBV6-3 and TRBJ2-7, with 7 nucleotides matching TRBD2. The germline V gene has CDR1 MNHEY and CDR2 SVGEGT. Trimming cost V 7 bases and J 0 bases; bases outside gene matches: 9. The CDR3 runs to 15 residues. The CDR3 loop is CASTLGGAFSYEQYV. CDR3 coding DNA: TGTGCCAGCACGTTGGGAGGGGCGTTCTCCTACGAGCAGTACGTC.

There are many counts of this clonotype. The chain uses TRBV6-5 and TRBJ2-3; perhaps TRBD2 as D (5 bases). The CDR3 is 14 residues long. Between the trimmed V and J ends, which lost 6 bases and 0 bases, there was a span of 10 bases. From germline, CDR1 is MNHEY and CDR2 SVGAGI. CDR3 bases: TGTGCCAGCAGCCCATGGACTAGCACAGATACGCAGTATTTT. Its protein product is CASSPWTSTDTQYF.

The genes are TRBV12-3 or TRBV12-4 and TRBJ1-4; D is perhaps TRBD1 (5 bases). V was trimmed by 3 bases and J by 6 bases, leaving 11 bases between them. This CDR3 is built from 14 residues. The DNA for the CDR3 is TGTGCCAGCAGTTTGGGGACTAACGATGAAAAACTGTTTTTT. Its translation: CASSLGTNDEKLFF.

The chain employs TRBV5-1 and TRBJ1-1; D ambiguous. Germline V gives CDR1 SGHRS, CDR2 YFSETQ. The ends were cut back, 7 bases at V and 1 base at J, with 14 bases in the middle. The CDR3 consists of 14 residues. The CDR3 region has the DNA TGCGCCAGCTGGGCGGGCAGGACGAACACTGAAGCTTTCTTT. It is translated as CASWAGRTNTEAFF.

The gene calls are TRBV7-9 and TRBJ2-7; possibly TRBD2 for D (5 bases). Trimming cost V 10 bases and J 0 bases, with 10 bases left between them. Germline loops: CDR1 SEHNR, CDR2 FQNEAQ (reference sequence). The CDR3 has 12 amino acids. The CDR3 DNA reads TGTGCCATCTCGACTAACTCCTACGAGCAGTACGTC. This codes for CAISTNSYEQYV.